Presented here are 12 T cell receptor beta chains from one specimen sequenced in a study of OX40 agonist ivuxolimab in advanced cancers. Data came from immunoSEQ multiplex PCR; TCRdb stores just in-frame clones and leaves some out. The data show about 13,000 clones, about two thirds seen once. The sample here was CD4+ or CD8+ T cells sorted from blood, taken in a trial of the OX40 agonist ivuxolimab. The receptors shown here come from an adult with an advanced solid tumor such as melanoma, head and neck, liver or kidney cancer.

The chain is built from TRBV9 and TRBJ2-3; D possibly uses TRBD1 or TRBD2 (5 bases each). There are 13 residues in the CDR3. CDR1 SGDLS and CDR2 YYNGEE come from the germline V gene. The V end lost 4 bases, the J end lost 11 bases, and 17 bases lay between the germline ends. CDR3 nucleotides: TGTGCCAGCAGCCCCGGGGACGGAAACAAGCAGTATTTT. It specifies CASSPGDGNKQYF.

This clone was observed a single time. The chain has TRBV2 and TRBJ1-1; D remains unclear. The CDR3 has 13 amino acids. The V and J ends lost 6 bases and 1 base respectively, with 9 bases between them. Germline V gene sequence: CDR1 SNHLY, CDR2 FYNNEI. CDR3 region: CASRQHGNTEAFF. For the CDR3, the DNA is TGTGCCAGCAGGCAACACGGGAACACTGAAGCTTTCTTT.

This chain connects TRBV4-3 to TRBJ2-7; D is perhaps TRBD1 (5 bases). The length of the CDR3 is 16 residues. Germline CDR1 LGHNA, CDR2 YSLEER. Trimming pared 4 bases from V and 2 bases from J, leaving 18 bases between. CDR3 amino acids: CASSPDTVNPPYEQYF. For the CDR3, the DNA is TGCGCCAGCAGCCCGGACACCGTTAATCCACCCTACGAGCAGTACTTC.

The rearrangement joins TRBV7-9 to TRBJ2-5; TRBD2 might be the D (6 bases). V dropped 3 bases and J dropped 5 bases, with 10 bases sitting between them. The CDR3 has 13 residues. Germline CDR1 SEHNR, CDR2 FQNEAQ (reference sequence). CDR3 region: CASSLPSEETQYF. CDR3 coding DNA: TGTGCCAGCAGCTTGCCTAGCGAGGAGACCCAGTACTTC.

The chain is built from TRBV4-3 and TRBJ2-7; TRBD2 matches at 11 bases. CDR3 length: 18 amino acids. The germline CDR1 and CDR2 sequences are LGHNA and YSLEER. The ends lost 0 bases at V and 4 bases at J; junction bases unmatched: 11. The chain's CDR3 is CASSQEASGGPEGYEQYF. DNA for the CDR3: TGCGCCAGCAGCCAAGAGGCTAGCGGGGGGCCGGAGGGTTACGAGCAGTACTTC.

The rearrangement links TRBV27 to TRBJ2-2, with TRBD2 matching 7 bases. The germline V gene encodes CDR1 MNHEY and CDR2 SMNVEV (reference sequence). With 3 bases clipped from V and 5 bases from J, the junction kept 6 bases outside the gene matches. The CDR3 runs 15 residues. CDR3 residues: CASSFKWGGTGELFF. The CDR3 region has the DNA TGTGCCAGCAGTTTTAAGTGGGGGGGAACCGGGGAGCTGTTTTTT.

The J gene is TRBJ2-6, the V gene TRBV5-4, with D tentatively TRBD1 or TRBD2 (5 bases each). The CDR3 consists of 15 residues. Germline assignment: CDR1 SGHNT and CDR2 YYREEE (reference sequence). Trimming pared 0 bases from V and 6 bases from J, leaving 10 bases between. As DNA, the CDR3 is TGTGCCAGCAGCTTGGTCGGGACGAAGGCCAACGTCCTGACTTTC. This codes for CASSLVGTKANVLTF.

This chain connects TRBV7-9 to TRBJ2-5; D might be TRBD1 or TRBD2, each matching 6 bases. The CDR3 extends over 14 amino acids. CDR1 and CDR2 from the germline V gene are SEHNR and FQNEAQ (reference sequence). The V and J ends lost 6 bases and 10 bases respectively, with 21 bases between them. CDR3 loop: CASSQRGVDDYQYF. In DNA form, the CDR3 reads TGTGCCAGCAGTCAGAGGGGGGTGGATGACTACCAGTACTTC.

This sequence joins TRBV19 and TRBJ1-6; TRBD1 aligns across 7 bases. The ends lost 8 bases at V and 7 bases at J; junction bases unmatched: 8. Germline CDR1 LNHDA, CDR2 SQIVND (reference sequence). The CDR3 extends over 14 amino acids. This CDR3 is CASGSTGLNSPLHF. The CDR3 DNA sequence: TGTGCCAGTGGGTCGACAGGGTTGAATTCACCCCTCCACTTT.

The table lists this clone with a count of one. At one of its ends the junction is not consistent with the germline gene, which may arise from a read error. The V and J genes are TRBV7-9 and TRBJ2-5, with unresolved D. Germline values: CDR1 SEHNR, CDR2 FQNEAQ (reference sequence). CDR3 length: 13 residues. CDR3 sequence reads: CASSSPDQETQYF. The CDR3 coding sequence is TGTGCCAGCAGCTCGCCCGACCAGGAGACCCAGTACTTC.

The rearrangement links TRBV29-1 to TRBJ2-3, with D possibly being TRBD2 (5 bases). Germline V gene lookup returns CDR1 SQVTM and CDR2 ANQGSEA. The CDR3 has 14 residues. The V end lost 0 bases, the J end lost 2 bases, and 9 bases lay between the germline ends. The CDR3 sequence: CSVEEPRDTDTQYF. In DNA form, the CDR3 reads TGCAGCGTTGAAGAGCCCCGGGACACAGATACGCAGTATTTT.

Only a few counts were recorded for this clone. The chain carries TRBV19 and TRBJ1-3; perhaps TRBD1 as D (6 bases). V was clipped by 5 bases and J by 2 bases, with 13 bases between them. Germline values: CDR1 LNHDA, CDR2 SQIVND (reference sequence). CDR3 length equals 15 residues. The chain's CDR3 is CASSPYTGPGNTIYF. CDR3 DNA sequence: TGTGCCAGTAGTCCGTATACAGGGCCTGGAAACACCATATATTTT.